The 8 T cell receptor beta chains in this list originate from one sample, sequenced in a study of T cells of healthy individuals. TCRdb reprocessed the 5' RACE reads with MiXCR, giving one entry per CDR3 protein. The profile covers around 98,000 distinct CDR3 sequences, with 15% to 20% appearing a single time and more than 5.5% taken by the ten largest. The origin of the receptors is a human donor in good health.

In its sample, this clonotype was seen a few times. The chain is built from TRBV7-9 and TRBJ1-5; 9 bases match TRBD1. Germline V gene data show CDR1 as SEHNR and CDR2 as FQNEAQ (reference sequence). CDR3 length equals 15 residues. Trimming removed 3 bases from V and 7 bases from J; junction bases left unmatched: 7. The CDR3: CASSLGQGLWQPQHF. CDR3 DNA sequence: TGTGCCAGCAGCTTGGGACAGGGTCTTTGGCAGCCCCAGCATTTT.

This clonotype has at least ten counts. The V and J genes are TRBV14 and TRBJ2-7; D is perhaps TRBD2 (5 bases). The CDR3 has 16 amino acids. Between the trimmed V and J ends, which lost 2 bases and 3 bases, there was a span of 17 bases. Germline loops: CDR1 SGHDN, CDR2 FVKESK. CDR3 coding DNA: TGTGCCAGCAGCCAATCAGGATGGCAGACTAACTACGAGCAGTACTTC. This gives the protein CASSQSGWQTNYEQYF.

The gene calls are TRBV4-3 and TRBJ2-7, with 7 positions matching TRBD1. Per the germline V gene, CDR1 is LGHNA and CDR2 is YSLEER. The CDR3 has 15 amino acids. J gave up 0 bases and V 1 base, and 3 bases lay outside the gene matches. CDR3: CASSQGQGFSYEQYF. CDR3 nucleotides: TGCGCCAGCAGCCAAGGACAGGGTTTCTCCTACGAGCAGTACTTC.

The genes are TRBV28 and TRBJ2-7, with D unclear. The V end lost 1 base, the J end lost 3 bases, and 10 bases lay between the germline ends. Germline V gene sequence: CDR1 MDHEN, CDR2 SYDVKM. The CDR3 has 14 amino acids. The CDR3 sequence is CASSLLGNGYEQYF. The CDR3 nucleotides are TGTGCCAGCAGTTTATTAGGGAACGGCTACGAGCAGTACTTC.

This chain connects TRBV25-1 to TRBJ1-2; D uncertain. The V end was cut by 5 bases, the J end by 8 bases, with 9 bases between. CDR3 length equals 11 residues. Germline CDR1 and CDR2: MGHDK and SYGVNS. CDR3 residues: CASSNGLGYTF. The CDR3 nucleotides read TGTGCCAGCAGTAATGGTTTGGGCTACACCTTC.

Of note for this clonotype: One end of the junction varies from germline; a read error may be responsible. The chain couples TRBV30 to TRBJ2-7; tentatively, D is TRBD1 or TRBD2 (6 bases each). The length of the CDR3 is 13 residues. Germline V gene lookup returns CDR1 GTSNPN and CDR2 SVGIG (reference sequence). The CDR3 reads CAWSGGAGYGQYF. CDR3 bases: TGTGCCTGGAGTGGGGGGGCCGGCTACGGGCAGTACTTC.

J is TRBJ2-2 and V is TRBV20-1; 8 bases match TRBD2. Per the germline V gene, CDR1 is DFQATT and CDR2 is SNEGSKA (reference sequence). The length of the CDR3 is 16 residues. Losses at the gene ends were 5 bases for V and 0 bases for J; bases not matched to a gene: 8. In DNA, the CDR3 is TGCAGTGCTCCGAAGTTAGCGGGGACGAACACCGGGGAGCTGTTTTTT. Its translation: CSAPKLAGTNTGELFF.

The chain recombines TRBV4-3 with TRBJ2-5; D uncertain. The CDR3 extends over 18 amino acids. Deletions cut 0 bases from V and 1 base from J, with 18 bases between. Germline V CDR1 and CDR2: LGHNA, YSLEER. This chain's CDR3 is CASSQDYRPSPFQETQYF. Here the CDR3 DNA reads TGCGCCAGCAGCCAAGACTATAGACCCTCTCCATTCCAAGAGACCCAGTACTTC.